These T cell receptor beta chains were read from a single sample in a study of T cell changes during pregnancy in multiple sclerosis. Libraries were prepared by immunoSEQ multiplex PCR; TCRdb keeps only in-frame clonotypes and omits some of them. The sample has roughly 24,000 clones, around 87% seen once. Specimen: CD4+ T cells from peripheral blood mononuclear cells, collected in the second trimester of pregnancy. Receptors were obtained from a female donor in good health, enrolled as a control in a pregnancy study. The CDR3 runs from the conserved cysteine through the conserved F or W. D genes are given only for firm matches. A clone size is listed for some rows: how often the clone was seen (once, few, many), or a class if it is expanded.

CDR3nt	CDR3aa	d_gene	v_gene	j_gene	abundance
TGTGCCAGCAGCTTAGCGGACACTACAGATACGCAGTATTTT	CASSLADTTDTQYF	.	TRBV7-9	TRBJ2-3	.
TGTGCCAGCGGGGCGGGGCGCCAAGAGACCCAGTACTTC	CASGAGRQETQYF	.	TRBV7-7	TRBJ2-5	.
TGTGCCAGCAGCCGAAAGGTAGGACAGAAGTACTATGGCTACACCTTC	CASSRKVGQKYYGYTF	.	TRBV13	TRBJ1-2	.
TGTGCCACCACCCCGGGGGGCTCCGACACTGAAGCTTTCTTT	CATTPGGSDTEAFF	.	TRBV2	TRBJ1-1	.
TGTGCCAGCAGTCCCGCCGGAGGCACTGAAGCTTTCTTT	CASSPAGGTEAFF	.	TRBV28	TRBJ1-1	.
TGTGCCAGCAGCTTAGCGGGGGTAGACACCGGGGAGCTGTTTTTT	CASSLAGVDTGELFF	TRBD2	TRBV5-4	TRBJ2-2	.
TGCAGCGTGTCCAGGGGGGCAGCTAATGAAAAACTGTTTTTT	CSVSRGAANEKLFF	TRBD1	TRBV29-1	TRBJ1-4	.
TGTGCCAGCAGACCTACCGGGAGGGCCAGGCACACCGGGGAGCTGTTTTTT	CASRPTGRARHTGELFF	TRBD2	TRBV28	TRBJ2-2	.
TGTGCCAGCAGCTTAGTTGAGCGGGGGGCGTTTCATGAGCAGTTCTTC	CASSLVERGAFHEQFF	TRBD2	TRBV7-2	TRBJ2-1	.
TGTGCCAGCAGTGAACCCTCGATAGCGGAGACCCAGTACTTC	CASSEPSIAETQYF	.	TRBV6-1	TRBJ2-5	.
TGCGCCAGCAGCCAAGTTGGGGGGGGGTCCTACGAGCAGTACTTC	CASSQVGGGSYEQYF	TRBD2	TRBV4-1	TRBJ2-7	.
TGTGCTAGTGGTCCCGGGACAGGGACTGAAAAACTGTTTTTT	CASGPGTGTEKLFF	TRBD1	TRBV12-5	TRBJ1-4	.
TGTGCCAGTAGGATGACAGGGGGCGTTAGCAATCAGCCCCAGCATTTT	CASRMTGGVSNQPQHF	TRBD1	TRBV19	TRBJ1-5	.
TGCGCCAGCAGCTTGGAAGTAGGGACAAATTCACCCCTCCACTTT	CASSLEVGTNSPLHF	.	TRBV5-1	TRBJ1-6	.
TGTGCCAGCAGTTACGCAGGGCCCAATTCACCCCTCCACTTT	CASSYAGPNSPLHF	.	TRBV6-5	TRBJ1-6	.
TGTGCCAGCTCACCACCGCTAGATGAGACCCAGTACTTC	CASSPPLDETQYF	.	TRBV18	TRBJ2-5	.
TGTGCCAGCAGTTACTCGAACAGAGCTGAGACCCAGTACTTC	CASSYSNRAETQYF	.	TRBV6-6	TRBJ2-5	.
TGTGCCAGCAGCAATATGATACAGCGGGTCTATGGCTACACCTTC	CASSNMIQRVYGYTF	.	TRBV21-1	TRBJ1-2	.
TGTGCCAGCAGCCAGAGCTCTGGGGCCAACGTCCTGACTTTC	CASSQSSGANVLTF	.	TRBV4-2	TRBJ2-6	.
TGTGCCAGTAGGACCGCGGGGGGCAGCAATCAGCCCCAGCATTTT	CASRTAGGSNQPQHF	.	TRBV19	TRBJ1-5	.
TGTGCCAGCAGTTTATCAATCGGACTAGCGACCTACAATGAGCAGTTCTTC	CASSLSIGLATYNEQFF	TRBD2	TRBV27	TRBJ2-1	.
TGTGCCAGCAGTGGCCTCGGGGGACTCCTTAAGGATGAGCAGTTCTTC	CASSGLGGLLKDEQFF	.	TRBV28	TRBJ2-1	few
TGCGCCAGCAGCCCTGGAGGGACTAGCGGGAAATACGAGCAGTACTTC	CASSPGGTSGKYEQYF	TRBD2	TRBV5-1	TRBJ2-7	.
TGTGCCAGCAGTTTTGCTAGCGGGGGCTCTGGGGCCAACGTCCTGACTTTC	CASSFASGGSGANVLTF	TRBD2	TRBV27	TRBJ2-6	.
TGTGCCGTACAGGGGGGGAACACTGAAGCTTTCTTT	CAVQGGNTEAFF	TRBD1	TRBV30	TRBJ1-1	few
TGCAGCGTTGAAGATCAAGCGGATACGCAGTATTTT	CSVEDQADTQYF	.	TRBV29-1	TRBJ2-3	.
TGTGCCAGCAGTGCCTTGGCAGGGCGATGGGAGACCCAGTACTTC	CASSALAGRWETQYF	.	TRBV11-2	TRBJ2-5	.
TGCGCCAGCAGTGAGTCCATCATCGAGCAGTACTTC	CASSESIIEQYF	.	TRBV10-2	TRBJ2-7	medium-sized
TGTGCCAGCAGCTTTACAGGGGGCGAAGATACGCAGTATTTT	CASSFTGGEDTQYF	TRBD1	TRBV7-6	TRBJ2-3	.
TGTGCCAGCAGCACGGAGGGGACTGGGCTGCGGGATACGCAGTATTTT	CASSTEGTGLRDTQYF	.	TRBV4-2	TRBJ2-3	few
TGTGCCAGTAGCCTTACAGGGATCGCCGGGGAGCTGTTTTTT	CASSLTGIAGELFF	.	TRBV19	TRBJ2-2	.
TGTGCCAGCAGCTTAGTCGGGGGGAACACTGAAGCTTTCTTT	CASSLVGGNTEAFF	.	TRBV7-6	TRBJ1-1	.
TGTGCCAGCAGCTTACAGCGGGGCTCCTACAATGAGCAGTTCTTC	CASSLQRGSYNEQFF	TRBD2	TRBV7-3	TRBJ2-1	.
TGCGCCAGCAGCTTGGCAGGGTACGGCGGCTACACCTTC	CASSLAGYGGYTF	.	TRBV5-1	TRBJ1-2	once
TGTGCCAGCAGCTTAGATCGGGTTAATCAGCCCCAGCATTTT	CASSLDRVNQPQHF	.	TRBV11-2	TRBJ1-5	.
TGTGCCAGCAGCCCTCGTCCGGGGGAGAACACTGAAGCTTTCTTT	CASSPRPGENTEAFF	.	TRBV7-2	TRBJ1-1	.
TGTGCCAGCAGCTTAGGACGGGGCGGGGAGGGCCCTCAAGAGACCCAGTACTTC	CASSLGRGGEGPQETQYF	TRBD2	TRBV11-3	TRBJ2-5	.
TGTGCCACCCCTCGGACTAGCGGGAGAAAAAAGCGGGACACCGGGGAGCTGTTTTTT	CATPRTSGRKKRDTGELFF	TRBD2	TRBV28	TRBJ2-2	.
TGTGCCAGCAGTTTATTGGCGGGACAGGAAGGAGTTTTCTTT	CASSLLAGQEGVFF	TRBD1	TRBV28	TRBJ1-1	.
TGTGCCAGCTCACAGAGCGGGGGCTTTTCCTACGAGCAGTACTTC	CASSQSGGFSYEQYF	TRBD2	TRBV18	TRBJ2-7	.
TGTGCCAGCAACGATGGGGGGGGAACTGAAGCTTTCTTT	CASNDGGGTEAFF	.	TRBV6-1	TRBJ1-1	few
TGTGCCAGCAGCTTCGGCGGGGAGGACACAGATACGCAGTATTTT	CASSFGGEDTDTQYF	.	TRBV7-3	TRBJ2-3	.
TGTGCCAGCAGTTCACAGGGGGCAGGTTCACCCCTCCACTTT	CASSSQGAGSPLHF	TRBD1	TRBV28	TRBJ1-6	.
TGTGCCAGCAGCTTAAATCCAGGGCCATCCTACGAGCAGTACTTC	CASSLNPGPSYEQYF	.	TRBV7-3	TRBJ2-7	.
TGTGCCAGCAGTGACCCCCGGACTAGCGGGGTTTGCAATGAGCAGTTCTTC	CASSDPRTSGVCNEQFF	TRBD2	TRBV6-4	TRBJ2-1	.
TGTGCCAGCAGCACCGGGACACCCACCGGGGAGCTGTTTTTT	CASSTGTPTGELFF	.	TRBV5-6	TRBJ2-2	.
TGTGCCAGCAGCTTACAGGGGTTCGGGGAGCTGTTTTTT	CASSLQGFGELFF	TRBD1	TRBV5-6	TRBJ2-2	.
TGTGCCAGCAGGACGGCAGGGGGGAGTGAAAAACTGTTTTTT	CASRTAGGSEKLFF	TRBD1	TRBV18	TRBJ1-4	.